This T cell receptor (beta chain) was documented in a study of cytomegalovirus exposure and HLA in healthy donors. Overall study: Genetic ancestry analysis placed about 80% of the 350 to 500 donors that were genotyped in the Caucasian-associated cluster.

Germline loops: CDR1 SGHRS, CDR2 YFSETQ. After removal of 6 bases from V and 3 bases from J, the junction contained 3 bases not matched to a gene. The CDR3 is 14 amino acids. This clone was recorded a few times. A multiplex PCR was run with 60 Vbeta primers and 13 Jbeta primers. The protocol was immunoSEQ multiplex PCR, while the TCRdb copy is restricted to in-frame clones and leaves out a portion. The data show about 100,000 clones, about 80% seen once. The chain employs TRBV5-1 and TRBJ2-5; 12 bases are shared with TRBD2. The sample comprised PBMCs. The TCR originated in a man under 40 in good health and CMV-seropositive. The CDR3 DNA is TGCGCCAGCACCCGACTAGCGGGGGAAGAGACCCAGTACTTC. It codes for CASTRLAGEETQYF.